Listed here are 9 T cell receptor beta chains from one sample, sequenced in a study of cytomegalovirus exposure and HLA in healthy donors. The protocol was immunoSEQ multiplex PCR, while the TCRdb copy is restricted to in-frame clones and leaves out a portion. The sample has 150,000 to 200,000 clones, roughly nine tenths seen once. Material for sequencing was PBMCs. These receptors were collected from a woman younger than 45 in good health and CMV-seronegative.

This clone was observed a single time. This sequence joins TRBV7-9 and TRBJ1-1, with a weak D call TRBD1 (6 bases). CDR1 and CDR2 (germline): SEHNR, FQNEAQ (reference sequence). This CDR3 is 16 amino acids long. V was cut by 5 bases and J by 4 bases, with 20 bases left in between. The CDR3 nucleotides read TGTGCCAGCAGCCCCCCTTTGGCAGGGGCCCTCACTGAAGCTTTCTTT. Residues: CASSPPLAGALTEAFF. The full variable domain, in which reference TRBV7-9 and TRBJ1-1 provide the parts outside the CDR3, is DTGVSQNPRHKITKRGQNVTFRCDPISEHNRLYWYRQTLGQGPEFLTYFQNEAQLEKSRLLSDRFSAERPKGSFSTLEIQRTEQGDSAMYLCASSPPLAGALTEAFFGQGTRLTVV.

CDR3 in amino acids: CASRTGGGDGYTF. The CDR3 nucleotides are TGTGCCAGCAGGACAGGGGGTGGGGATGGCTACACCTTC. This chain joins TRBV6-6 and TRBJ1-2, with TRBD1 matching 9 bases. The trim removed 6 bases at V and 6 bases at J, leaving 5 bases unmatched. The germline V gene has CDR1 MNHNY and CDR2 SVGAGI (reference sequence). CDR3 length equals 13 residues.

J is TRBJ2-1 and V is TRBV5-1, with TRBD2 identical over 15 bases. Germline CDR1 is SGHRS and CDR2 is YFSETQ. The V segment lost 0 bases and the J segment 0 bases; nucleotides outside the gene matches: 16. The CDR3 totals 23 residues. The CDR3 region is CASSLEGTGRTSGRAASYNEQFF. DNA for the CDR3: TGCGCCAGCAGCTTGGAGGGGACCGGTAGGACTAGCGGGAGGGCAGCCTCCTACAATGAGCAGTTCTTC.

The V and J genes are TRBV15 and TRBJ2-1; D remains unclear. V lost 0 bases, J lost 5 bases, and 8 bases lay in between. CDR3 size: 14 residues. Germline values: CDR1 LNHNV, CDR2 YYDKDF (reference sequence). CDR3 in DNA: TGTGCCACCAGCAGAGATGCATATAACAATGAGCAGTTCTTC. Its translation: CATSRDAYNNEQFF.

The chain combines TRBV27 with TRBJ1-1, with TRBD1 as a possible D gene (5 bases). This CDR3 is built from 17 residues. V lost 4 bases, J lost 0 bases, and 18 bases lay in between. Germline assignment: CDR1 MNHEY and CDR2 SMNVEV (reference sequence). The CDR3 is CASSSPGSRGMNTEAFF. CDR3 in DNA: TGTGCCAGCAGTTCTCCGGGGAGTCGGGGGATGAACACTGAAGCTTTCTTT.

J is TRBJ1-2 and V is TRBV7-2; a weak D match, TRBD1 (5 bases). Germline CDR1 reads SGHTA; CDR2 reads FQGNSA. CDR3 size: 15 residues. With 5 bases removed from V and 0 bases from J, the gap between germline ends came to 13 bases. In DNA, the CDR3 is TGTGCCAGCAGCACCGGGGGAGGGGCTAACTATGGCTACACCTTC. Translating gives CASSTGGGANYGYTF.

Only a few counts were recorded for this clone. The CDR3 loop reads CASSQWDRGQETQYF. CDR3 DNA: TGTGCCAGCAGCCAATGGGACAGGGGGCAAGAGACCCAGTACTTC. The chain recombines TRBV14 with TRBJ2-5, with 11 bases matching TRBD1. Germline V gives CDR1 SGHDN, CDR2 FVKESK. The CDR3 consists of 15 residues. With 2 bases clipped from V and 2 bases from J, the junction kept 1 base outside the gene matches. The full variable domain, in which reference TRBV14 and TRBJ2-5 provide the parts outside the CDR3, is EAGVTQFPSHSVIEKGQTVTLRCDPISGHDNLYWYRRVMGKEIKFLLHFVKESKQDESGMPNNRFLAERTGGTYSTLKVQPAELEDSGVYFCASSQWDRGQETQYFGPGTRLLVL.

The chain couples TRBV27 to TRBJ2-3, with 9 bases identical to TRBD1. V trimming: 5 bases; J trimming: 3 bases; junction bases outside the gene matches: 3. There are 14 residues in the CDR3. CDR1 and CDR2 (germline): MNHEY, SMNVEV (reference sequence). The CDR3 nucleotides read TGTGCCAGCAGTAAGGACAGGGGAACAGATACGCAGTATTTT. Translation gives CASSKDRGTDTQYF.

The chain joins TRBV14 to TRBJ2-2; D is perhaps TRBD1 (6 bases). This CDR3 contains 17 residues. CDR1 is SGHDN and CDR2 is FVKESK in the germline V gene. The germline V and J ends were trimmed by 5 bases and 5 bases, with 21 bases remaining between them. The CDR3 sequence is CASSKNPGTSKTGELFF. DNA for the CDR3: TGTGCCAGCAGCAAAAATCCCGGGACATCTAAGACCGGGGAGCTGTTTTTT.